The 19 T cell receptor beta chains listed next were all sequenced from one sample in a study of blood T cell repertoires in COVID-19. Produced via immunoSEQ multiplex PCR; TCRdb's table is partial and in-frame only. This table holds roughly 120,000 clones, approximately 90% found once. Sequencing was done on a sample of peripheral blood. The receptor source for this set is a man aged 50-59 years with COVID-19, enrolled during active disease.

A single count supports this clone. This chain uses TRBV5-4 with TRBJ2-1, with D perhaps matching TRBD1 (5 bases). V shed 3 bases and J shed 10 bases, with 11 bases lying between them. The CDR3 extends over 12 amino acids. Per germline, CDR1 SGHNT and CDR2 YYREEE (reference sequence). The CDR3 coding sequence is TGTGCCAGCAGCTGGCCGTCAGGGGAGCAGTTCTTC. It is translated as CASSWPSGEQFF.

This chain connects TRBV3-1 (or the pseudogene TRBV3-2) to TRBJ2-1, with TRBD2 identical over 7 bases. J lost 2 bases, V lost 2 bases, and 6 bases had no gene match. In germline, CDR1 is LGHDT, CDR2 YNNKEL (reference sequence). CDR3 length equals 16 residues. The CDR3 nucleotides read TGTGCCAGCAGCCAACTTACTAGCGACACCTACAATGAGCAGTTCTTC. Residues: CASSQLTSDTYNEQFF.

The chain couples TRBV6-5 to TRBJ2-2; 7 bases are shared with TRBD1. The CDR3 totals 15 residues. Germline trimming cut 7 bases from V and 2 bases from J; bases unmatched to any gene: 7. The V gene's germline CDR1 is MNHEY and CDR2 SVGAGI. CDR3 loop: CASTRQGFNTGELFF. Here the CDR3 DNA reads TGTGCCAGCACCCGACAGGGATTCAACACCGGGGAGCTGTTTTTT.

The V and J genes are TRBV29-1 and TRBJ2-3; TRBD1 matches 9 bases. Germline V CDR1 and CDR2: SQVTM, ANQGSEA. After removal of 4 bases from V and 7 bases from J, the junction contained 6 bases not matched to a gene. There are 13 residues in the CDR3. The DNA for the CDR3 is TGCAGCGTTGGAGCGGACAGGGGAAATACGCAGTATTTT. Its translation is CSVGADRGNTQYF.

The chain carries TRBV9 and TRBJ2-3; 12 bases match TRBD2. Germline CDR1 and CDR2: SGDLS and YYNGEE. The J segment lost 4 bases and the V segment lost 4 bases, leaving 7 bases of the junction unmatched. This CDR3 is built from 16 residues. CDR3 loop: CASSTRTSGNPDTQYF. The CDR3 DNA follows: TGTGCCAGCAGCACAAGGACTAGCGGGAACCCAGATACGCAGTATTTT.

This chain uses TRBV21-1 with TRBJ1-5. TRBV21-1 is an annotated pseudogene. This CDR3 spans 13 amino acids. The CDR3 bases are TGTGCCAGCAGCAATCGTTATAATCAGCCCCAGCATTTT. This translates into CASSNRYNQPQHF.

V and J are TRBV18 and TRBJ1-2; tentatively, D is TRBD1 (5 bases). This CDR3 region has 14 residues. Per germline, CDR1 KGHSH and CDR2 LQKENI. V was shortened by 3 bases and J by 2 bases, with 10 bases between the two germline ends. Here the CDR3 DNA reads TGTGCCAGCTCACCCGACGGGGGGAACTATGGCTACACCTTC. Translating gives CASSPDGGNYGYTF.

The rearrangement uses TRBV6-5 and TRBJ2-1; 8 bases are a match to TRBD1. CDR1 and CDR2 (germline): MNHEY, SVGAGI. This CDR3 has 14 residues. The V gene end was trimmed by 0 bases and the J gene end by 6 bases; junction bases not matched to a gene: 1. The CDR3 bases are TGTGCCAGCAGTTACTCCAGGGGGCGCAATGAGCAGTTCTTC. Translating gives CASSYSRGRNEQFF.

The chain joins TRBV28 to TRBJ2-3, with a possible D match to TRBD2 (5 bases). Germline loops: CDR1 MDHEN, CDR2 SYDVKM. The length of the CDR3 is 14 residues. Trimming pared 4 bases from V and 2 bases from J, leaving 10 bases between. In DNA, the CDR3 is TGTGCCAGCAGTTCAGGAGGAGCCACAGATACGCAGTATTTT. Translating gives CASSSGGATDTQYF.

In this sample, this clone turned up once. This chain links TRBV5-1 with TRBJ2-1; TRBD2 matches at 10 bases. The J segment lost 5 bases and the V segment lost 0 bases, leaving 26 bases of the junction unmatched. The CDR3 is 23 amino acids. Germline CDR1 and CDR2: SGHRS and YFSETQ. CDR3 nucleotides: TGCGCCAGCAGCTTGGCATTGGCCCCTAGCGGGAGTCAGATACTTCTGGCGGACAATGAGCAGTTCTTC. As protein: CASSLALAPSGSQILLADNEQFF.

The chain combines TRBV6-1 with TRBJ2-5; 7 nucleotides line up with TRBD2. The germline V gene encodes CDR1 MNHNS and CDR2 SASEGT. V was pared by 3 bases and J by 1 base, with 2 bases of the junction left unmatched. The CDR3 loop spans 14 amino acids. The CDR3 DNA reads as TGTGCCAGCAGTGATCGACTAGCCCAAGAGACCCAGTACTTC. Its protein product is CASSDRLAQETQYF.

This clone was found once. The chain links TRBV19 to TRBJ1-1; possibly TRBD1 for D (5 bases). V was pared by 5 bases and J by 0 bases, with 10 bases between. The CDR3 is 14 amino acids. Germline CDR1 and CDR2: LNHDA and SQIVND (reference sequence). DNA of the CDR3: TGTGCCAGTAGTCGACAGCCGATGAACACTGAAGCTTTCTTT. Translated: CASSRQPMNTEAFF.

The CDR3 DNA sequence: TGTGCCAGTAGCCCCTCCGCTAGCGGGAGTTATGAGCAGTTCTTC. Amino acids: CASSPSASGSYEQFF. The gene calls are TRBV19 and TRBJ2-1; 10 bases are shared with TRBD2. Per germline, CDR1 LNHDA and CDR2 SQIVND (reference sequence). The CDR3 has 15 amino acids. V was clipped by 6 bases and J by 8 bases; unmatched bases: 10.

The chain links TRBV7-9 to TRBJ2-5, with 7 bases aligning to TRBD2. This CDR3 contains 18 residues. V lost 1 base and J lost 0; bases outside the gene matches: 11. CDR1 is SEHNR and CDR2 is FQNEAQ in the germline V gene (reference sequence). The CDR3 protein is CASSLGISGGVYQETQYF. Here the CDR3 DNA reads TGTGCCAGCAGCTTAGGGATATCGGGGGGAGTATACCAAGAGACCCAGTACTTC.

CDR3 sequence reads: CASSAQDGSSYNEQFF. The CDR3 bases are TGTGCCAGCAGCGCACAAGACGGGAGCTCCTACAATGAGCAGTTCTTC. V usage is TRBV13 and J usage is TRBJ2-1; TRBD2 is a possible D gene (6 bases). CDR3 length: 16 amino acids. Germline lookup yields CDR1 PRHDT and CDR2 FYEKMQ (reference sequence). V was cut by 5 bases and J by 0 bases, with 14 bases left in between.

The chain recombines TRBV3-1 (or the pseudogene TRBV3-2) with TRBJ1-6; D ambiguous. Trimming cost V 11 bases and J 0 bases, with 11 bases left between them. This CDR3 has 14 amino acids. Germline CDR1 reads LGHDT; CDR2 reads YNNKEL (reference sequence). The CDR3 here is CASSISSYNSPLHF. In nucleotides, the CDR3 is TGTGCCTCAAGCATCTCCTCCTATAATTCACCCCTCCACTTT.

The V call is TRBV5-1, the J call TRBJ2-1; 11 bases are shared with TRBD2. Looked up from germline, CDR1 is SGHRS and CDR2 is YFSETQ. This CDR3 is built from 15 residues. V dropped 4 bases and J dropped 4; count of bases not matched to a gene: 4. The CDR3: CASSTGTSGYNEQFF. The CDR3 nucleotides read TGCGCCAGCAGCACCGGGACTAGCGGTTACAATGAGCAGTTCTTC. Variable domain in full (rest from reference TRBV5-1 and TRBJ2-1): KAGVTQTPRYLIKTRGQQVTLSCSPISGHRSVSWYQQTPGQGLQFLFEYFSETQRNKGNFPGRFSGRQFSNSRSEMNVSTLELGDSALYLCASSTGTSGYNEQFFGPGTRLTVL.

The chain is built from TRBV4-2 and TRBJ2-5; TRBD2 matches 13 bases. CDR3 length: 17 residues. Germline lookup yields CDR1 LGHNA and CDR2 YNFKEQ. J lost 3 bases, V lost 2 bases, and 6 bases had no gene match. The CDR3 sequence is CASSQRGLAGVEETQYF. DNA of the CDR3: TGTGCCAGCAGCCAACGCGGACTAGCGGGAGTAGAAGAGACCCAGTACTTC.

The rearrangement joins TRBV9 to TRBJ2-1; 11 bases align to TRBD2. The germline V gene has CDR1 SGDLS and CDR2 YYNGEE. V lost 3 bases and J lost 4; bases outside the gene matches: 15. This CDR3 is 19 amino acids long. The CDR3, as DNA: TGTGCCAGCAGCGGCCGGCTAGCGGGAGGAACTGTGGGTTACAATGAGCAGTTCTTC. It encodes CASSGRLAGGTVGYNEQFF.